The T cell receptor (beta chain) under discussion was sequenced for a study of blood T cell repertoires in COVID-19. Study at large: The samples span acute and convalescent COVID-19 from the United States, Italy and Spain. Sources were T cells, B-cell-depleted T cells, or PBMCs; the material itself was cDNA or gDNA.

Under the authors' procedure: Nucleated cell counts were estimated from reference gene primer amplification. Profiled with immunoSEQ multiplex PCR; TCRdb holds only in-frame clones, not every one. V and J calls and clone size are as listed in that table; D and trimming were resolved from the DNA. The sample shows 250,000 to 300,000 clones, 85% to 90% of them seen only once. Seattle patients were enrolled during active infection and followed longitudinally. Sequencing was performed on peripheral blood. The receptor comes from a woman aged 45-65 years with COVID-19, enrolled during active disease.

The CDR3 coding sequence is TGCGCCAGCAGCCCTTCCGTTGGGGGGGCTGGGAACCTCCACGAGCAGTACTTC. As protein: CASSPSVGGAGNLHEQYF. The chain uses TRBV5-1 and TRBJ2-7; D is perhaps TRBD2 (7 bases). This CDR3 is built from 18 residues. V gave up 4 bases and J gave up 5 bases, with 28 bases separating them. Germline values: CDR1 SGHRS, CDR2 YFSETQ.